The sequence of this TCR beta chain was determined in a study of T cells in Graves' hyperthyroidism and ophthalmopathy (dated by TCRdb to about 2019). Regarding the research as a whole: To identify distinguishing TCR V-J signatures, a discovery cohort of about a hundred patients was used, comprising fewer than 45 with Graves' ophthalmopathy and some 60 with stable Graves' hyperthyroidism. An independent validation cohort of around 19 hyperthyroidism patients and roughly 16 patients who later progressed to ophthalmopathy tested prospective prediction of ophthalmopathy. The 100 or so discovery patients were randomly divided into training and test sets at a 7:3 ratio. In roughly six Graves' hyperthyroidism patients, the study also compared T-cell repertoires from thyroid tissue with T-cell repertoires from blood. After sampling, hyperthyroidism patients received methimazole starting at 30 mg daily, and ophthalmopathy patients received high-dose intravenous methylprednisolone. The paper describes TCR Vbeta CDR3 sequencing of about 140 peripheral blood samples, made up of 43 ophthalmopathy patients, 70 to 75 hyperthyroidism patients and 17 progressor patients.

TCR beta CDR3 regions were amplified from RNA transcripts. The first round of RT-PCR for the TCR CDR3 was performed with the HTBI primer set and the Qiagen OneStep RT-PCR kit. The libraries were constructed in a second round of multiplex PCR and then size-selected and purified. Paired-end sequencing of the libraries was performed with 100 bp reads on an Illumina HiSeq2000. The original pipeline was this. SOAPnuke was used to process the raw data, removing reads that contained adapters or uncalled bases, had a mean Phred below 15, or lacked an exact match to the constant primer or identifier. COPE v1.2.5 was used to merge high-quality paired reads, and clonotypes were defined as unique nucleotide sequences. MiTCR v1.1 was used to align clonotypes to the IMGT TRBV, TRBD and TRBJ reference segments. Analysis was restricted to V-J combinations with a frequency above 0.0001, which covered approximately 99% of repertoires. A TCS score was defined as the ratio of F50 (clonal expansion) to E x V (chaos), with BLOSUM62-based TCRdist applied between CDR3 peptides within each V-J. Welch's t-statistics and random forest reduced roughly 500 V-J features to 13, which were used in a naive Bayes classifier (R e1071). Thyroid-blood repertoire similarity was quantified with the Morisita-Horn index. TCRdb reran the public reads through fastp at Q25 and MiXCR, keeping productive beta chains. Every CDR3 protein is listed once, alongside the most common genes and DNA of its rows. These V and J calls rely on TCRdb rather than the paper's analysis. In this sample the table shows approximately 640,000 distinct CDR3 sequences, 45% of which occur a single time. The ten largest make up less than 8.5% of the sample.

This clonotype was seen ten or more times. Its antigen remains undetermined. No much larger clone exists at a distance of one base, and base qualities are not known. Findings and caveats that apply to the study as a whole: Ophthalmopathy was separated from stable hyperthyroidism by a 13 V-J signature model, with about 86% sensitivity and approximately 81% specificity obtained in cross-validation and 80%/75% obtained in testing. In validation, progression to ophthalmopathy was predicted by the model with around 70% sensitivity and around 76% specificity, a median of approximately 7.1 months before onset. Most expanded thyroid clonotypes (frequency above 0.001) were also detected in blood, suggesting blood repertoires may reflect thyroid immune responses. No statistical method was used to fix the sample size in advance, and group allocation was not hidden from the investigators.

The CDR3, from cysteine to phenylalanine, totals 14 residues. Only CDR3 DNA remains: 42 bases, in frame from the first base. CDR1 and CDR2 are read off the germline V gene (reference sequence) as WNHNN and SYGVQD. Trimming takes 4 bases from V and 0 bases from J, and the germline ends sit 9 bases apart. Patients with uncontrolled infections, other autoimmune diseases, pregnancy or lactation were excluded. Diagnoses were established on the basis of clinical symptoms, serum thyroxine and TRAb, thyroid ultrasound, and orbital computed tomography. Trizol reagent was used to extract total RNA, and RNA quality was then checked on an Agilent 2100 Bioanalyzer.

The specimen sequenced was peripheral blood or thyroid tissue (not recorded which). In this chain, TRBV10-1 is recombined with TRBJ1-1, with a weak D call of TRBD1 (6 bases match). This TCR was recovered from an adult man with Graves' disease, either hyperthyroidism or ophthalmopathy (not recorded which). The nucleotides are TGCGCCAGCAGTGGGGACACCATGAACACTGAAGCTTTCTTT. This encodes CASSGDTMNTEAFF.